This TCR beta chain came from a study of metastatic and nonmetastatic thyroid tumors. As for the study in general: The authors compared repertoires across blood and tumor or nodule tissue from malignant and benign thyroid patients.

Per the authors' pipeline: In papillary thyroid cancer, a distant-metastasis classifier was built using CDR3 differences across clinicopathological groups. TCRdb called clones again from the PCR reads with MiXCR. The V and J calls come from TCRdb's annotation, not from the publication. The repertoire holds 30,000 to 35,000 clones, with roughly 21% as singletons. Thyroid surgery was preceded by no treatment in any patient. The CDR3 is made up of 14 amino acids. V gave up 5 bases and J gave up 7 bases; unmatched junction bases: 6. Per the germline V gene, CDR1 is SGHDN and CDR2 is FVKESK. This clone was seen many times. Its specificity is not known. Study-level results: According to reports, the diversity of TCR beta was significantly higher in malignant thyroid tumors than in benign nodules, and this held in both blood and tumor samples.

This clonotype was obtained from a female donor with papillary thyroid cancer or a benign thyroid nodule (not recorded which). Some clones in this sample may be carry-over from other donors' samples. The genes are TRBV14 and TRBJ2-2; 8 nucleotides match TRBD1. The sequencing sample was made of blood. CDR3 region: CASSSRQGYGELFF. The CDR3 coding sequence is TGTGCCAGCAGCTCCCGACAGGGGTACGGGGAGCTGTTTTTT.